These T cell receptor beta chains were read from a single sample in a study of OX40 agonist ivuxolimab in advanced cancers. Repertoires were generated with immunoSEQ multiplex PCR, while TCRdb's copy carries only in-frame clones and drops some. The sample lists about 17,000 clones; approximately 73% were seen once. The material sequenced was CD4+ or CD8+ T cells sorted from blood, taken in a trial of the OX40 agonist ivuxolimab. The receptors shown here come from an adult with an advanced solid tumor such as melanoma, head and neck, liver or kidney cancer. Both conserved end residues are part of each CDR3. Fields, in order: V gene, D gene, clone size, J gene, CDR3 protein, CDR3 DNA. The D gene is left open where the match is weak. A row's size may be missing; if present it is once, few, many or a size class.

>TRBV6-1|.|few|TRBJ2-7
CASSEASEQEQYF
TGTGCCAGCAGTGAAGCATCCGAGCAGGAGCAGTACTTC
>TRBV6-1|.|once|TRBJ2-7
CASNGGDTYEQYF
TGTGCCAGCAATGGGGGAGACACCTACGAGCAGTACTTC
>TRBV7-9|TRBD2|.|TRBJ2-1
CASSQGLAGDYNEQFF
TGCGCCAGCAGCCAAGGACTAGCGGGAGATTACAATGAGCAGTTCTTC
>TRBV27|.|.|TRBJ2-5
CASSLGFLGETQYF
TGTGCCAGCAGTTTAGGGTTTTTGGGAGAGACCCAGTACTTC
>TRBV4-3|.|.|TRBJ2-3
CASSFAASSTDTQYF
TGCGCCAGCAGCTTTGCGGCATCTAGCACAGATACGCAGTATTTT
>TRBV4-3|TRBD1|.|TRBJ1-5
CASSQGGGVGNQPQHF
TGCGCCAGCAGCCAAGGAGGGGGCGTAGGCAATCAGCCCCAGCATTTT
>TRBV4-3|TRBD1|.|TRBJ2-2
CASSRDRGNTGELFF
TGCGCCAGCAGCCGGGACAGGGGGAACACCGGGGAGCTGTTTTTT
>TRBV5-4|.|.|TRBJ2-3
CASSLGQKTDTQYF
TGTGCCAGCAGCTTGGGACAGAAAACAGATACGCAGTATTTT
>TRBV27|TRBD1|.|TRBJ1-1
CASSLYPGQGTEAFF
TGTGCCAGCAGTTTATACCCGGGACAGGGCACTGAAGCTTTCTTT
>TRBV30|.|.|TRBJ2-7
CAWSVGGQYEQYF
TGTGCCTGGAGTGTAGGTGGCCAATACGAGCAGTACTTC
>TRBV28|TRBD2|.|TRBJ2-2
CASSRLSSGTNTGELFF
TGTGCCAGCAGTCGTCTCTCTAGCGGGACGAACACCGGGGAGCTGTTTTTT
>TRBV5-1|TRBD1|.|TRBJ2-7
CASSYTQGAYEQYF
TGCGCCAGCAGCTATACGCAGGGGGCCTACGAGCAGTACTTC
>TRBV6-6|.|.|TRBJ2-7
CASSVLGSDEQYF
TGTGCCAGCAGTGTTTTAGGTAGCGACGAGCAGTACTTC
>TRBV27|.|.|TRBJ2-6
CASSLIGVGSSGANVLTF
TGTGCCAGCAGTTTAATAGGGGTTGGGTCCTCTGGGGCCAACGTCCTGACTTTC
>TRBV5-1|.|.|TRBJ2-7
CASSLVGSTYEQYF
TGCGCCAGCAGCTTGGTGGGCAGTACCTACGAGCAGTACTTC
>TRBV28|.|few|TRBJ2-4
CASSFRGAKNIQYF
TGTGCCAGCAGTTTTCGGGGAGCCAAAAACATTCAGTACTTC
>TRBV7-9|TRBD1|once|TRBJ2-7
CASSSSGGAGSYEQYF
TGTGCCAGCAGCTCCTCAGGGGGCGCGGGTAGTTACGAGCAGTACTTC
>TRBV7-2|.|once|TRBJ2-3
CASSKKPPPSTDTQYF
TGTGCCAGCAGCAAAAAACCACCCCCTAGCACAGATACGCAGTATTTT
>TRBV7-3|.|.|TRBJ1-2
CASSLIDRTSGYTF
TGTGCCAGCAGCTTAATTGACAGGACTTCTGGCTACACCTTC
>TRBV9|TRBD2|.|TRBJ2-3
CASSVAPRLAAGTDTQYF
TGTGCCAGCAGCGTAGCCCCCCGACTAGCGGCCGGCACAGATACGCAGTATTTT
>TRBV4-3|TRBD1|.|TRBJ2-7
CASSQKTGIYEQYF
TGCGCCAGCAGCCAGAAGACAGGGATCTACGAGCAGTACTTC
>TRBV7-9|.|.|TRBJ2-1
CASSLSGNYNEQFF
TGTGCCAGCAGCTTATCCGGAAACTACAATGAGCAGTTCTTC
>TRBV28|.|.|TRBJ2-3
CASSPGYGDDPKTSTDTQYF
TGTGCCAGCAGTCCGGGGTATGGGGACGACCCGAAAACTAGCACAGATACGCAGTATTTT
>TRBV5-8|.|.|TRBJ2-7
CASSPGTRVNYEQYF
TGTGCCAGCAGCCCCGGGACACGGGTTAACTACGAGCAGTACTTC
>TRBV5-1|.|few|TRBJ2-7
CASSPTSTYEQYF
TGCGCCAGCAGCCCGACTAGTACCTACGAGCAGTACTTC
>TRBV19|TRBD2|.|TRBJ2-7
CASISGRAGVGEQYF
TGTGCCAGTATTAGCGGGAGGGCCGGAGTTGGGGAGCAGTACTTC
>TRBV29-1|.|.|TRBJ1-1
CSVGGLLGVNTEAFF
TGCAGCGTTGGAGGGCTGCTTGGGGTGAACACTGAAGCTTTCTTT
>TRBV11-2|TRBD2|.|TRBJ2-1
CASSLSGRGYNEQFF
TGTGCCAGCAGCTTAAGCGGGAGGGGCTACAATGAGCAGTTCTTC
>TRBV4-1|TRBD1|medium-sized|TRBJ1-5
CASSPTGTGSNQPQHF
TGCGCCAGCAGCCCCACCGGGACAGGGAGCAATCAGCCCCAGCATTTT
>TRBV29-1|.|.|TRBJ1-4
CSVDGRRKDEKLFF
TGCAGCGTTGATGGGAGAAGAAAGGACGAAAAACTGTTTTTT
>TRBV7-9|.|.|TRBJ2-4
CASSTSRLNIQYF
TGTGCCAGCAGTACTAGCCGGTTAAACATTCAGTACTTC
>TRBV7-9|.|.|TRBJ2-7
CASSFTGLHSSYEQYF
TGTGCCAGCAGCTTTACGGGACTCCACTCCTCCTACGAGCAGTACTTC
>TRBV5-1|.|.|TRBJ2-1
CASSINGAGNEQFF
TGCGCCAGCAGCATAAATGGGGCTGGTAATGAGCAGTTCTTC
>TRBV6-6|TRBD1|few|TRBJ1-5
CASSYGTVTVNQPQHF
TGTGCCAGCAGTTATGGGACAGTTACAGTTAATCAGCCCCAGCATTTT
>TRBV10-1|TRBD1|.|TRBJ2-2
CASSDRTGVGTGELFF
TGCGCCAGCAGTGACCGGACAGGCGTAGGCACCGGGGAGCTGTTTTTT
>TRBV20-1|TRBD2|.|TRBJ2-7
CSVASGYEQYF
TGCAGTGTTGCTAGCGGCTACGAGCAGTACTTC
>TRBV5-6|TRBD1|.|TRBJ1-3
CASSLRQGRDSGNTIYF
TGTGCCAGCAGCTTGAGACAGGGTAGGGACTCTGGAAACACCATATATTTT
>TRBV10-3|.|many|TRBJ1-2
CAISEGNRGYGYTF
TGTGCCATCAGTGAGGGTAACCGAGGCTATGGCTACACCTTC
>TRBV28|.|.|TRBJ2-1
CASSSIGSSYNEQFF
TGTGCCAGCAGTTCCATTGGGAGCTCCTACAATGAGCAGTTCTTC
>TRBV29-1|.|.|TRBJ2-7
CSVWDRSGSYEQYF
TGCAGCGTTTGGGATCGATCAGGGAGCTACGAGCAGTACTTC
>TRBV29-1|TRBD1|.|TRBJ2-1
CSGDRGLGNEQFF
TGCAGCGGGGACAGGGGGCTGGGGAATGAGCAGTTCTTC
>TRBV6-6|.|.|TRBJ2-3
CASSYSPSTDTQYF
TGTGCCAGCAGTTACTCTCCTAGCACAGATACGCAGTATTTT
>TRBV11-2|.|.|TRBJ2-1
CASSFFGSYEQFF
TGTGCCAGCAGCTTTTTTGGGAGTTATGAGCAGTTCTTC
>TRBV6-5|.|.|TRBJ2-7
CASSYPPYEQYF
TGTGCCAGCAGTTACCCTCCCTACGAGCAGTACTTC
>TRBV10-3|TRBD1|.|TRBJ1-5
CAISEGEGARGNQPQHF
TGTGCCATCAGCGAGGGGGAGGGGGCGCGTGGCAATCAGCCCCAGCATTTT